The rows below give T cell receptor beta chains drawn from one sample of a study of beta chain features in type 1 diabetes. Method: immunoSEQ multiplex PCR; TCRdb's copy keeps in-frame clones and lacks some. Of more than 130,000 clones listed, 6% to 7.5% are singletons. Sequenced: central memory CD4+ T cells from blood. The source is a woman younger than 45 in good health. CDR3s include the opening cysteine and the closing phenylalanine or tryptophan. The order of the fields is J gene, clone size, D gene, V gene, CDR3 DNA, CDR3 protein. A D gene is named only where the DNA matches it firmly. The size field is filled for only some rows; it gives once, few, many or a size class.

TRBJ1-2,many,.,TRBV15,TGTGCCACCAGCAAGAACAGCAACTATGGCTACACCTTC,CATSKNSNYGYTF
TRBJ2-3,.,.,TRBV2,TGTGCCAGCCAATTGGCGGTGAACACAGATACGCAGTATTTT,CASQLAVNTDTQYF
TRBJ1-2,.,.,TRBV28,TGTGCCAGCAGTTTCAACAGCTATGGCTACACCTTC,CASSFNSYGYTF
TRBJ2-1,.,.,TRBV10-3,TGTGCCATCAGCTCTCAAGAGGACAGTCGGTTCTTC,CAISSQEDSRFF
TRBJ2-3,.,TRBD2,TRBV28,TGTGCCAGCAATCCGTGGGGGGTCCGGACTAGCGGGAGTAAGGACATGGATACGCAGTATTTT,CASNPWGVRTSGSKDMDTQYF
TRBJ2-1,many,TRBD1,TRBV30,TGTGCCTGGAGTGGCGCCGGGACAGGGGGCGTTGAGCAGTTCTTC,CAWSGAGTGGVEQFF
TRBJ2-2,few,.,TRBV4-2,TGTGCCAGCAGCTCCATCGGGGGAGAAGGAGAGCTGTTTTTT,CASSSIGGEGELFF
TRBJ2-1,many,TRBD1,TRBV7-9,TGTGCCAGCAGTCGGGGACAGGCAGACAATGAGCAGTTCTTC,CASSRGQADNEQFF
TRBJ2-1,many,.,TRBV7-2,TGTGCCAGCAGCTTATACGCACTTCAACCGGGGCAGTTCTTC,CASSLYALQPGQFF
TRBJ2-1,few,TRBD2,TRBV28,TGTGCCAGCAGTCCACGACTAGCGGTGGGGAATGAGCAGTTCTTC,CASSPRLAVGNEQFF
TRBJ1-6,.,TRBD1,TRBV7-2,TGTGCCAGCAGCTTAGGCGACAGGGTTAATTCACCCCTCCACTTT,CASSLGDRVNSPLHF
TRBJ2-7,.,.,TRBV9,TGTGCCAGCAGCGCCACAGGGAGGGCCTACGAGCAGTACTTC,CASSATGRAYEQYF
TRBJ2-3,few,TRBD1,TRBV4-2,TGTGCCAGCAGCCAAGAGGCCCAGGGGGCATCAGATACGCAGTATTTT,CASSQEAQGASDTQYF
TRBJ2-7,.,.,TRBV6-6,TGTGCCAGCAGTTCCACTCCCGCCATCTACGAGCAGTACTTC,CASSSTPAIYEQYF
TRBJ1-5,few,.,TRBV4-1,TGCGCCAGCAGCCAAGATGGCCAGGAAGGTCAGCCCCAGCATTTT,CASSQDGQEGQPQHF
TRBJ1-5,few,.,TRBV5-4,TGTGCCAGCAGCTTAGGCAATGGGGCTAATCAGCCCCAGCATTTT,CASSLGNGANQPQHF